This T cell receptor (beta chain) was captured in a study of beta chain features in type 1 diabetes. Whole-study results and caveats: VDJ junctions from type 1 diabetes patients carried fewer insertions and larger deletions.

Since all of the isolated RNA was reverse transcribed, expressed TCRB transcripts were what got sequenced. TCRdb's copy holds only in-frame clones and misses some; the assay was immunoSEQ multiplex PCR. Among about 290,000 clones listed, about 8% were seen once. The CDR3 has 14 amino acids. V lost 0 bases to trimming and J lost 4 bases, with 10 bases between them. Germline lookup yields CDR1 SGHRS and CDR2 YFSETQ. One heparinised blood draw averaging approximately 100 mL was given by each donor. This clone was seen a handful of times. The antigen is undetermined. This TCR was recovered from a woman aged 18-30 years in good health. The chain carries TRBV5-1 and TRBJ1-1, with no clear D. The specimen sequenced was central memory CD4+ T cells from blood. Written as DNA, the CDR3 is TGCGCCAGCAGCTTGGTGGCACCGACCACTGAAGCTTTCTTT. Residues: CASSLVAPTTEAFF.